Presented here are 24 T cell receptor beta chains from one specimen sequenced in a study of T cells in Graves' hyperthyroidism and ophthalmopathy. Researchers amplified the TCR beta CDR3 regions from RNA transcripts. In the first-round RT-PCR of the TCR CDR3, the HTBI primer set was used. TCRdb redid the calling of the multiplex PCR reads with MiXCR, one entry per CDR3 protein. The sample lists 270,000 or so distinct CDR3 sequences, about 25% occurring once. The sequencing sample was made of blood. Receptors were obtained from a man aged 40-49 years with Graves' hyperthyroidism that later progressed to Graves' ophthalmopathy.

This clonotype has at least ten counts. The rearrangement uses TRBV5-1 and TRBJ2-2; perhaps TRBD1 as D (5 bases). Per the germline V gene, CDR1 is SGHRS and CDR2 is YFSETQ. Trimming took 2 bases from V and 6 from J, leaving 8 bases between them. This CDR3 comprises 13 residues. The CDR3 reads CASSLQVPGELFF. CDR3 coding DNA: TGCGCCAGCAGCTTACAGGTCCCCGGGGAGCTGTTTTTT.

This clonotype was counted at least ten times. The V gene is TRBV6-1, the J gene TRBJ2-5, with TRBD2 matching over 10 bases. Losses at the gene ends were 7 bases for V and 1 base for J; bases not matched to a gene: 15. CDR3 length: 18 amino acids. Germline V CDR1 and CDR2: MNHNS, SASEGT. The CDR3 DNA follows: TGTGCCAGCATCTTCTGGCCTAGCGGGAGAATGGGCCAAGAGACCCAGTACTTC. Its protein is CASIFWPSGRMGQETQYF.

This clonotype came up a few times. The genes are TRBV2 and TRBJ1-5, with 7 nucleotides matching TRBD1. The CDR3 is 14 amino acids. The J segment lost 7 bases and the V segment lost 9 bases, leaving 12 bases of the junction unmatched. Germline CDR1 is SNHLY and CDR2 is FYNNEI. The DNA of the CDR3 is TGTGCCAGTCACAGGGGTGAGTCTGGACAGCCCCAGCATTTT. Translating it yields CASHRGESGQPQHF.

This clonotype has ten or more counts. This chain uses TRBV3-1 with TRBJ1-3; D is undetermined. V was trimmed by 5 bases and J by 7 bases, leaving 12 bases between them. CDR1 and CDR2 (germline): LGHDT, YNNKEL (reference sequence). The CDR3 covers 13 residues. CDR3 nucleotide sequence: TGTGCCAGCAGCACGAGGAGCCAGAACACCATATATTTT. Translation: CASSTRSQNTIYF.

This clonotype was seen repeatedly, ten times or more. The CDR3 nucleotides are TGTGCCAGCAGCCAAACTCTTGGGGGCGACACTGAAGCTTTCTTT. As protein: CASSQTLGGDTEAFF. The V gene is TRBV4-2, the J gene TRBJ1-1; D is perhaps TRBD1 (6 bases). The germline V gene has CDR1 LGHNA and CDR2 YNFKEQ. This CDR3 comprises 15 residues. Trimming shortened V by 2 bases and J by 3 bases, and 13 bases separated the two germline ends.

This clonotype appeared many times. The chain has TRBV30 and TRBJ2-5; maybe TRBD2 (5 bases). Trimming stripped 0 bases from V and 4 bases from J, with 12 bases between. Germline CDR1 GTSNPN, CDR2 SVGIG (reference sequence). This CDR3 has 14 amino acids. CDR3 protein: CAWSVGPSSETQYF. CDR3 sequence (DNA): TGTGCCTGGAGTGTAGGGCCTAGCTCAGAGACCCAGTACTTC.

The table lists this clonotype with many counts. The CDR3 DNA sequence: TGCGCCAGCAGCCCGACAAGGACCCCGGGCGAGCAGTACTTC. Translation: CASSPTRTPGEQYF. This chain uses TRBV5-1 with TRBJ2-7; D gene unclear. CDR1 is SGHRS and CDR2 is YFSETQ in the germline V gene. The CDR3 runs 14 residues. Trimming cost V 4 bases and J 6 bases, with 17 bases left between them. Filled out from reference TRBV5-1 and TRBJ2-7, the complete variable domain reads KAGVTQTPRYLIKTRGQQVTLSCSPISGHRSVSWYQQTPGQGLQFLFEYFSETQRNKGNFPGRFSGRQFSNSRSEMNVSTLELGDSALYLCASSPTRTPGEQYFGPGTRLTVT.

The chain joins TRBV11-2 to TRBJ2-5, with D hard to call. The CDR3 extends over 16 amino acids. CDR1 and CDR2 (germline): SGHAT, FQNNGV. Trimming took 1 base from V and 5 from J, leaving 17 bases between them. In DNA form, the CDR3 reads TGTGCCAGCAGCTTAGGATCAGTGATAGCCCAGGAGACCCAGTACTTC. Its protein product is CASSLGSVIAQETQYF.

This clonotype was recorded many times. This rearrangement joins TRBV28 to TRBJ2-4; a weak D match, TRBD1 (9 bases). Trimming shortened V by 3 bases and J by 4 bases, and 25 bases separated the two germline ends. CDR1 is MDHEN, CDR2 SYDVKM, per germline. The CDR3 length is 19 residues. The CDR3 here is CASSFGTGGAGGWKNIQYF. CDR3 in DNA: TGTGCCAGCAGTTTTGGTACAGGGGGCGCGGGAGGTTGGAAAAACATTCAGTACTTC.

This clonotype was counted a few times. V is TRBV28 and J is TRBJ1-2; TRBD1 aligns across 7 bases. The CDR3 sequence is 12 residues long. In germline, CDR1 is MDHEN, CDR2 SYDVKM. J gave up 5 bases and V 5 bases, and 2 bases lay outside the gene matches. This chain's CDR3 is CASSTGEYGYTF. The CDR3 DNA follows: TGTGCCAGCAGTACAGGGGAGTATGGCTACACCTTC.

This clonotype was counted ten times or more. V usage is TRBV30 and J usage is TRBJ1-1, with D hard to call. CDR1 is GTSNPN and CDR2 is SVGIG in the germline V gene (reference sequence). This CDR3 has 14 residues. The V and J ends lost 0 bases and 0 bases respectively, with 8 bases between them. CDR3: CAWSVLGMNTEAFF. CDR3 in DNA: TGTGCCTGGAGTGTACTCGGAATGAACACTGAAGCTTTCTTT.

This chain links TRBV6-2 or TRBV6-3 with TRBJ2-7; TRBD2 matches 9 bases. CDR3 size: 16 residues. The J segment lost 4 bases and the V segment lost 1 base, leaving 8 bases of the junction unmatched. Germline V gene sequence: CDR1 MNHEY, CDR2 SVGEGT. The CDR3 DNA reads as TGTGCCAGCAGTTACTATCCGCGGGAGGGCCGGTACGAGCAGTACTTC. Translating it yields CASSYYPREGRYEQYF.

This clonotype was seen repeatedly, ten times or more. Compared with germline, one end of the junction differs, possibly owing to a read error. The genes are TRBV20-1 and TRBJ1-1; D unresolved. Germline lookup yields CDR1 DFQATT and CDR2 SNEGSKA (reference sequence). The CDR3 is 14 residues long. Here the CDR3 DNA reads TGCAGTGCTAAAATCTTATGGTTGAACACTAAAGCTTTCTTT. Its translation is CSAKILWLNTKAFF.

The CDR3 DNA is TGTGCCAGCAGAGCGAGTCTCTCTGGAAACACCATATATTTT. This gives the protein CASRASLSGNTIYF. The chain links TRBV12-3 or TRBV12-4 to TRBJ1-3; D is undetermined. The V gene lost 6 bases and the J gene lost 0 bases, with 9 bases spanning the gap. This CDR3 contains 14 residues.

V gene TRBV6-2 or TRBV6-3 combines with J gene TRBJ2-7; the match to TRBD2 covers 8 bases. With 2 bases clipped from V and 5 bases from J, the junction kept 14 bases outside the gene matches. Germline values: CDR1 MNHEY, CDR2 SVGEGT. This CDR3 contains 17 residues. The DNA of the CDR3 is TGTGCCAGCAGTTACGCCCCGGGGAGCGGGAGCCCCCACGAGCAGTACTTC. Its protein is CASSYAPGSGSPHEQYF.

This clonotype has at least ten counts. The chain uses TRBV12-5 and TRBJ2-2; D is unresolved. Germline CDR1 and CDR2: LGHNT and FRNRAP. V was shortened by 2 bases and J by 3 bases, with 13 bases between the two germline ends. The CDR3 runs to 16 residues. CDR3 sequence reads: CASGLRLQGYTGELFF. The CDR3 region has the DNA TGTGCTAGTGGTTTGAGGCTACAAGGGTACACCGGGGAGCTGTTTTTT.

This clonotype was observed a handful of times. The chain employs TRBV20-1 and TRBJ1-2, with D unclear. V shed 0 bases and J shed 8 bases, with 25 bases lying between them. This CDR3 contains 17 residues. Germline V gives CDR1 DFQATT, CDR2 SNEGSKA (reference sequence). The CDR3 spells CSARDPVRRAGRSGYTF. For the CDR3, the DNA is TGCAGTGCTAGAGATCCGGTGAGAAGGGCAGGCCGGTCGGGCTACACCTTC.

There are many counts of this clonotype. This chain connects TRBV19 to TRBJ2-2; D ambiguous. The V and J ends lost 7 bases and 5 bases respectively, with 14 bases between them. Germline CDR1 is LNHDA and CDR2 is SQIVND (reference sequence). The CDR3 runs 14 residues. CDR3 loop: CASTHDRSTGELFF. As DNA, the CDR3 is TGTGCCAGTACCCACGACCGGAGTACCGGGGAGCTGTTTTTT.

This clonotype has just one count. The chain carries TRBV12-3 or TRBV12-4 and TRBJ1-5; the D is unclear. Trimming shortened V by 1 base and J by 6 bases, and 10 bases separated the two germline ends. This CDR3 comprises 14 residues. The CDR3: CASSLGGGIQPQHF. DNA of the CDR3: TGTGCCAGCAGTTTAGGGGGTGGGATTCAGCCCCAGCATTTT.

There are many counts of this clonotype. CDR3 coding DNA: TGTGCCAGCAGTTCTCGCTATGGCTACACCTTC. This sequence encodes CASSSRYGYTF. The V call is TRBV12-3 or TRBV12-4, the J call TRBJ1-2; D unclear. The CDR3 totals 11 residues. The ends were cut back, 4 bases at V and 4 bases at J, with 4 bases in the middle.

This clonotype was detected ten times or more. V is TRBV7-2 and J is TRBJ2-7; TRBD1 matches at 10 bases. Germline V gene data show CDR1 as SGHTA and CDR2 as FQGNSA. The CDR3 is made up of 16 amino acids. V was pared by 4 bases and J by 3 bases, with 9 bases of the junction left unmatched. CDR3 DNA sequence: TGTGCCAGCAGCTCCCTCACCGGGACAGGGGTCTACGAGCAGTACTTC. It encodes CASSSLTGTGVYEQYF.

This clonotype was detected ten times or more. The chain joins TRBV2 to TRBJ1-2; 8 nucleotides match TRBD1. The CDR3 loop spans 14 amino acids. CDR1 and CDR2 from the germline V gene are SNHLY and FYNNEI. Unmatched junction bases numbered 11, after V lost 6 bases and J lost 8 bases. CDR3 loop: CASRPPRPGGGYTF. DNA for the CDR3: TGTGCCAGCAGGCCCCCACGCCCAGGGGGCGGCTACACCTTC.

This clonotype was counted ten times or more. This sequence joins TRBV6-2 or TRBV6-3 and TRBJ1-2; D uncertain. Between the trimmed V and J ends, which lost 6 bases and 5 bases, there was a span of 10 bases. The germline V gene has CDR1 MNHEY and CDR2 SVGEGT. CDR3 length: 12 amino acids. The CDR3 DNA reads as TGTGCCAGCAGAATGAACACTTATGGCTACACCTTC. Encoded protein: CASRMNTYGYTF.

The chain couples TRBV12-3 or TRBV12-4 to TRBJ2-7; TRBD2 matches 11 bases. After removal of 5 bases from V and 4 bases from J, the junction contained 7 bases not matched to a gene. This CDR3 is built from 15 residues. The CDR3 DNA reads as TGTGCCAGCAGTCCGGGACTAGCGGAGGGGTACGAGCAGTACTTC. Protein: CASSPGLAEGYEQYF.